This T cell receptor beta chain stems from a study of CD8 T cells in ankylosing spondylitis. MiXCR, applied by TCRdb to the 5' RACE reads, yields one record per CDR3 protein. Altogether about 110,000 distinct CDR3 sequences are present, around 24% being singletons, with the ten largest covering 9% to 15%. This clonotype was recorded a few times. The CDR3 runs to 15 residues. The germline V gene encodes CDR1 SEHNR and CDR2 FQNEAQ (reference sequence). Trimming took 6 bases from V and 2 from J; bases not matched to a gene: 7. The TCR originated in a male donor with ankylosing spondylitis. The chain is built from TRBV7-9 and TRBJ1-3, with 7 bases matching TRBD1. Sequenced material: synovial fluid, either unsorted or a sorted T cell fraction (not recorded which). The CDR3 sequence: CASRSTGVTGNTIYF. CDR3 bases: TGTGCCAGCAGATCCACAGGGGTGACTGGAAACACCATATATTTT.